The 6 T cell receptor beta chains listed next were all sequenced from one sample in a study of blood T cell repertoires in COVID-19. Data came from immunoSEQ multiplex PCR; TCRdb stores just in-frame clones and leaves some out. The repertoire holds tens of thousands of clones, less than 85% seen once, with 38% in the top ten. The sequenced sample was peripheral blood. These receptor sequences come from an elderly man with acute or convalescent COVID-19.

The chain joins TRBV29-1 to TRBJ1-5; tentatively, D is TRBD1 (5 bases). Germline assignment: CDR1 SQVTM and CDR2 ANQGSEA. The CDR3 runs 13 residues. The V end was cut by 5 bases, the J end by 2 bases, with 10 bases between. The CDR3 spells CSVTARGNQPQHF. The CDR3 bases are TGCAGCGTTACCGCCAGGGGCAATCAGCCCCAGCATTTT.

The chain recombines TRBV4-3 with TRBJ2-7; possible D gene TRBD1, 5 bases. V was trimmed by 1 base and J by 4 bases, leaving 11 bases between them. The CDR3 is 14 residues long. Germline V CDR1 and CDR2: LGHNA, YSLEER. CDR3 in DNA: TGCGCCAGCAGCCAAGTTCTAGGGGAATACGAGCAGTACTTC. This gives the protein CASSQVLGEYEQYF.

V usage is TRBV5-1 and J usage is TRBJ2-2; a weak D match, TRBD1 (6 bases). CDR1 and CDR2 from the germline V gene are SGHRS and YFSETQ. V shed 9 bases and J shed 8 bases, with 11 bases lying between them. This CDR3 has 11 amino acids. The DNA of the CDR3 is TGCGCCACAGGGGAGATTGGGGAGCTGTTTTTT. Encoded protein: CATGEIGELFF. The whole variable domain, filled in from reference TRBV5-1 and TRBJ2-2, reads KAGVTQTPRYLIKTRGQQVTLSCSPISGHRSVSWYQQTPGQGLQFLFEYFSETQRNKGNFPGRFSGRQFSNSRSEMNVSTLELGDSALYLCATGEIGELFFGEGSRLTVL.

This clone showed up just once. The V and J genes are TRBV7-2 and TRBJ1-5; the D is unclear. Germline loops: CDR1 SGHTA, CDR2 FQGNSA. V was shortened by 5 bases and J by 6 bases, with 11 bases between the two germline ends. This CDR3 is 13 amino acids long. The CDR3 here is CASSIRFGQPQHF. The CDR3 bases are TGTGCCAGCAGCATCAGGTTTGGTCAGCCCCAGCATTTT.

The CDR3 loop is CATPGQGIDYGYTF. CDR3 DNA sequence: TGTGCCACCCCGGGACAGGGAATCGACTATGGCTACACCTTC. The rearrangement uses TRBV7-9 and TRBJ1-2; 9 positions match TRBD1. There are 14 residues in the CDR3. With V trimmed by 10 bases and J by 3 bases, 9 bases remained unmatched. The germline CDR1 and CDR2 sequences are SEHNR and FQNEAQ (reference sequence). The full variable domain, its missing parts supplied by reference TRBV7-9 and TRBJ1-2, is DTGVSQNPRHKITKRGQNVTFRCDPISEHNRLYWYRQTLGQGPEFLTYFQNEAQLEKSRLLSDRFSAERPKGSFSTLEIQRTEQGDSAMYLCATPGQGIDYGYTFGSGTRLTVV.

This chain uses TRBV5-1 with TRBJ2-4, with 12 bases matching TRBD2. The V gene's germline CDR1 is SGHRS and CDR2 YFSETQ. This CDR3 region has 15 residues. V lost 4 bases to trimming and J lost 7 bases; unmatched junction nucleotides: 6. The CDR3 loop reads CASSRLTSGSNIQYF. Here the CDR3 DNA reads TGCGCCAGCAGCCGGCTGACTAGCGGGAGTAACATTCAGTACTTC.